The present entry profiles one T cell receptor beta chain with its context. The CDR3 consists of 13 residues. The germline CDR1 and CDR2 sequences are LGHDT and YNNKEL (reference sequence). Trimming left V 3 bases short and J 4 bases short, with 9 bases between. The data were obtained in a study of T cell responses to AZD1222 COVID-19 vaccine. Method: immunoSEQ multiplex PCR; TCRdb's copy keeps in-frame clones and lacks some. The table includes around 180,000 clones, about 92% detected once. The TCR comes from an adult in good health. The chain has TRBV3-1 (or the pseudogene TRBV3-2) and TRBJ1-1, with D hard to call. The sample was peripheral blood, taken on day 0 of AZD1222 vaccination. The CDR3 protein is CASSHSVSTEAFF. The CDR3 DNA follows: TGTGCCAGCAGCCACAGTGTGAGCACTGAAGCTTTCTTT.